The present T cell receptor beta chain was sequenced within a study of vaccination effects on CD4 cells after COVID-19. As for the study in general: Participants were given two doses of BNT162b2 or mRNA-1273 vaccine.

Antigen-specific CD4+ T cells expanded by the ViraFEST assay with viral peptide pools were then sequenced. Isolation of CD4+ T cells took place after 10 days of culture. Vaccine recipients had no previous SARS-CoV-2 infection; their nucleocapsid antibodies were negative. Half-medium changes using IL-2 medium occurred on days 3 and 7. Trimming removed 2 bases from V and 1 base from J, with 9 bases in between. The V gene's germline CDR1 is SGHRS and CDR2 YFSETQ. CDR3 length equals 15 residues. Study results and limitations: Both infection-induced and vaccine-induced clones contracted markedly at late post-vaccination timepoints. The study found that only 1 of 255 vaccine-induced clones from healthy vaccinees cross-reacted with common cold coronaviruses.

Repertoires were generated with immunoSEQ multiplex PCR, while TCRdb's copy carries only in-frame clones and drops some. The table shows tens of thousands of clones, with 65% to 85% occurring only once. On this clone itself: Its antigen is undetermined.

Source: CD4+ T cells from PBMCs cultured with HCoV-NL63 spike peptides, taken before COVID-19 vaccination. The chain has TRBV5-1 and TRBJ2-2; D is unclear. The receptor was derived from a human donor who received a COVID-19 vaccine. CDR3: CASSFGRKNTGELFF. In DNA form, the CDR3 reads TGCGCCAGCAGCTTTGGCAGAAAGAACACCGGGGAGCTGTTTTTT.